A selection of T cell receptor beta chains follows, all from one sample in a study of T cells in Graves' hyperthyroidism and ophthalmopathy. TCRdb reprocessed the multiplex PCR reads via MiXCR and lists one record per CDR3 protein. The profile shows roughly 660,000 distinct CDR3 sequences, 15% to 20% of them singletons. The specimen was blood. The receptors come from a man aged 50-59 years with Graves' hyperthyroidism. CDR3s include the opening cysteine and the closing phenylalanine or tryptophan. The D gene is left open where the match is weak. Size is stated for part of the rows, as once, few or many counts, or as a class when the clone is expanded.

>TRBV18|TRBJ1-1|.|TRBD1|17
CASSPTFTGGRSTEAFF
TGTGCCAGCTCACCGACATTCACAGGGGGGAGAAGTACTGAAGCTTTCTTT
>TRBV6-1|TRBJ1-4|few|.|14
CASSPRGRNEKLFF
TGTGCCAGTAGCCCACGGGGGCGTAATGAAAAACTGTTTTTT
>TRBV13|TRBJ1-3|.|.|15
CASSFTPSSGNTIYF
TGTGCCAGCAGCTTCACACCCAGCTCTGGAAACACCATATATTTT
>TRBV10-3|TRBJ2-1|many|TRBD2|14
CAIRGLAGEDEQFF
TGTGCCATCAGAGGACTAGCGGGAGAGGATGAGCAGTTCTTC
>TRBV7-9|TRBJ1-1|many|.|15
CASSSPTVRSPEAFF
TGTGCCAGCAGCTCACCGACAGTTCGCAGCCCTGAAGCTTTCTTT
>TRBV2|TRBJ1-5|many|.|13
CASKTSLNQPQHF
TGTGCCAGCAAGACATCTTTGAATCAGCCCCAGCATTTT
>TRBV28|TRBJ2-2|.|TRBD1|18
CASSFGTGGNVRAGELFF
TGTGCCAGCAGTTTCGGGACAGGGGGAAACGTTCGCGCCGGGGAGCTGTTTTTT
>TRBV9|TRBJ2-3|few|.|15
CASSVGGSLTDTQYF
TGTGCCAGCAGCGTAGGTGGGAGCCTCACAGATACGCAGTATTTT
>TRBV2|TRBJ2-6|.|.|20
CASSERSARVSLSGANVLTF
TGTGCCAGCAGTGAAAGAAGTGCGAGGGTTTCCCTCTCTGGGGCCAACGTCCTGACTTTC
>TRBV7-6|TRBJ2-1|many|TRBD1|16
CASSSYRGRSYNEQFF
TGTGCCAGCAGCTCTTACAGGGGTCGGTCCTACAATGAGCAGTTCTTC
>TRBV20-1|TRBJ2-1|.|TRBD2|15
CSARTLAGGSNEQFF
TGCAGTGCTAGAACCCTAGCGGGAGGTTCGAATGAGCAGTTCTTC
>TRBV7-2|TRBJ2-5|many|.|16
CASIKRGPGNQETQYF
TGTGCCAGCATCAAGAGGGGCCCGGGCAACCAAGAGACCCAGTACTTC
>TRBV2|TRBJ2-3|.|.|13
CASSLTLRDTQYF
TGTGCCAGCAGTCTCACTCTGCGAGATACGCAGTATTTT
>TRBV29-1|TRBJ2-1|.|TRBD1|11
CSGGDRNEQFF
TGCAGCGGTGGGGACAGAAATGAGCAGTTCTTC
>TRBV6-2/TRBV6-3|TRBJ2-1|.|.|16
CASSYRRASSYNEQFF
TGTGCCAGCAGTTACCGCCGGGCTAGCTCGTACAATGAGCAGTTCTTC
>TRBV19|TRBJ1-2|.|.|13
CASSRRAPYGYTF
TGTGCCAGTAGTAGGCGTGCACCCTATGGCTACACCTTC
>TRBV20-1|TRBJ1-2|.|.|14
CSARALGGNYGYTF
TGCAGTGCTAGAGCCCTTGGCGGTAACTATGGCTACACCTTC
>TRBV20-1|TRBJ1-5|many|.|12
CSASGGNQPQHF
TGCAGTGCTAGTGGGGGGAATCAGCCCCAGCATTTT
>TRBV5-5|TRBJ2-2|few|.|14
CASSLAVVTGELFF
TGTGCCAGCAGCTTGGCGGTGGTGACCGGGGAGCTGTTTTTT
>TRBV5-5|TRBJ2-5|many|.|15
CASSLEGAGRETQYF
TGTGCCAGCAGCTTGGAGGGGGCAGGGAGGGAGACCCAGTACTTC
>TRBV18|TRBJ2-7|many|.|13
CASSPILSYEQYF
TGTGCCAGCTCACCAATACTCTCCTACGAGCAGTACTTC
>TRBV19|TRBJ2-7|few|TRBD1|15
CASSTGTAHYYEQYF
TGTGCCAGTAGTACGGGGACAGCTCACTACTACGAGCAGTACTTC
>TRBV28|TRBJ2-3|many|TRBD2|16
CASSFSGLGPTDTQYF
TGTGCCAGCAGTTTTTCCGGACTAGGACCGACGGATACGCAGTATTTT
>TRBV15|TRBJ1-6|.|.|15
CATSRDRASNSPLHF
TGTGCCACCAGCAGAGATCGCGCTAGCAATTCACCCCTCCACTTT
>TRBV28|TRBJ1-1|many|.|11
CASSTLSGAFF
TGTGCCAGCAGTACTCTGAGTGGGGCTTTCTTT
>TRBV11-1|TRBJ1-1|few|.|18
CASSIDRGDARRNTEAFF
TGTGCCAGCAGTATAGATCGCGGGGACGCTAGACGGAACACTGAAGCTTTCTTT
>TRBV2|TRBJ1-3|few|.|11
CAGGVSDTIYF
TGTGCCGGGGGTGTTTCTGACACCATATATTTT
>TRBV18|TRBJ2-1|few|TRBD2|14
CASSPLAVYNEQFF
TGTGCCAGCTCACCCCTAGCGGTTTACAATGAGCAGTTCTTC
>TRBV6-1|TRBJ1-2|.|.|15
CASSERGAGDYGYTF
TGTGCCAGCAGTGAACGTGGAGCAGGGGACTATGGCTACACCTTC